The 29 T cell receptor beta chains listed next were all sequenced from one sample in a study of blood T cell repertoires in COVID-19. Repertoires were generated with immunoSEQ multiplex PCR, while TCRdb's copy carries only in-frame clones and drops some. The sample holds about 79,000 clones, about 89% seen once. The material sequenced was peripheral blood. The receptors here all came from a man aged 70-80 years with active or convalescent COVID-19.

This sequence joins TRBV11-3 and TRBJ2-1; the D gene is possibly TRBD1 (7 bases). Germline assignment: CDR1 SGHNT and CDR2 YENEEA. The V gene lost 2 bases and the J gene lost 5 bases, with 13 bases spanning the gap. This CDR3 is 15 amino acids long. This chain's CDR3 is CASSLRRDSDNEQFF. CDR3 sequence (DNA): TGTGCCAGCAGCTTAAGGAGGGACAGTGACAATGAGCAGTTCTTC.

The chain is built from TRBV27 and TRBJ2-2; 13 bases are a match to TRBD2. This CDR3 has 20 residues. The germline CDR1 and CDR2 sequences are MNHEY and SMNVEV (reference sequence). Trimming at V came to 3 bases and at J to 1 base, leaving 11 bases not matched to a gene. CDR3 DNA sequence: TGTGCCAGCAGTTTTCAGGGTCCAAGACTAGCGGGAGGGAACACCGGGGAGCTGTTTTTT. Protein: CASSFQGPRLAGGNTGELFF.

In DNA form, the CDR3 reads TGTGCCAGCAGCTTGTCATCGGGACAGGGTACCCATGGCTACACCTTC. Encoded protein: CASSLSSGQGTHGYTF. V usage is TRBV7-3 and J usage is TRBJ1-2; TRBD1 matches 9 bases. V lost 3 bases, J lost 6 bases, and 11 bases stayed unmatched. The CDR3 is 16 amino acids. CDR1 and CDR2 (germline): SGHTA, FQGTGA.

The rearrangement uses TRBV4-2 and TRBJ2-2, with unresolved D. Germline V lookup: CDR1 LGHNA, CDR2 YNFKEQ. CDR3 length equals 14 residues. The V end lost 0 bases, the J end lost 7 bases, and 9 bases lay between the germline ends. CDR3 nucleotides: TGTGCCAGCAGCCAAGAAAAGCATCGCGGGGAGCTGTTTTTT. Its protein is CASSQEKHRGELFF.

This chain uses TRBV6-1 with TRBJ2-1; 7 positions agree with TRBD2. The CDR3 extends over 16 amino acids. The trim removed 4 bases at V and 7 bases at J, leaving 13 bases unmatched. Germline assignment: CDR1 MNHNS and CDR2 SASEGT. The CDR3 DNA reads as TGTGCCAGCAGTGGCCCGGGAGTTAGCGGGCAAAATGAGCAGTTCTTC. Protein sequence: CASSGPGVSGQNEQFF.

J is TRBJ2-1 and V is TRBV4-1; D may be TRBD2 (6 bases). Trimming took 0 bases from V and 4 from J, leaving 13 bases between them. The CDR3 covers 16 residues. Germline V gives CDR1 MGHRA, CDR2 YSYEKL. The CDR3 sequence: CASSQDIGGKYNEQFF. The DNA for the CDR3 is TGCGCCAGCAGCCAAGATATCGGCGGGAAATACAATGAGCAGTTCTTC.

This rearrangement joins TRBV4-2 to TRBJ1-1; 9 bases match TRBD1. CDR1 and CDR2 (germline): LGHNA, YNFKEQ. This CDR3 has 13 amino acids. With V trimmed by 4 bases and J by 11 bases, 8 bases remained unmatched. CDR3 DNA: TGTGCCAGCAGCCCTGAAAGGGACAGGGCGGCTTTCTTT. The encoded protein is CASSPERDRAAFF.

V and J are TRBV13 and TRBJ2-7, with D maybe TRBD2 (7 bases). V was clipped by 5 bases and J by 0 bases, with 20 bases between them. Germline V gives CDR1 PRHDT, CDR2 FYEKMQ (reference sequence). The CDR3 contains 17 residues. CDR3 loop: CASSPRTASGRSYEQYF. In DNA, the CDR3 is TGTGCCAGCAGCCCGCGGACAGCTAGCGGCCGCTCCTACGAGCAGTACTTC.

CDR3 in DNA: TGTGCCAGCTCACAAGACACGAGCTCCTACGAGCAGTACTTC. This codes for CASSQDTSSYEQYF. This chain links TRBV18 with TRBJ2-7; D remains ambiguous. V gave up 4 bases and J gave up 0 bases, with 10 bases separating them. Per germline, CDR1 KGHSH and CDR2 LQKENI. The length of the CDR3 is 14 residues.

The rearrangement links TRBV9 to TRBJ2-1; 8 nucleotides agree with TRBD2. CDR1 is SGDLS, CDR2 YYNGEE, per germline. After removal of 1 base from V and 2 bases from J, the junction contained 5 bases not matched to a gene. There are 16 residues in the CDR3. CDR3 coding DNA: TGTGCCAGCAGCGTATTCGGGAGGGGCACCTACAATGAGCAGTTCTTC. This translates into CASSVFGRGTYNEQFF.

V gene TRBV4-3 combines with J gene TRBJ1-2, with 9 bases lining up with TRBD1. The germline V gene encodes CDR1 LGHNA and CDR2 YSLEER. Germline trimming cut 0 bases from V and 4 bases from J; bases unmatched to any gene: 3. This CDR3 has 15 residues. CDR3 coding DNA: TGCGCCAGCAGCCAAGAATTACAGGGGGCCTATGGCTACACCTTC. Amino acids: CASSQELQGAYGYTF.

The rearrangement links TRBV19 to TRBJ1-1; 7 nucleotides line up with TRBD1. The CDR3 is 12 amino acids. CDR1 and CDR2 from the germline V gene are LNHDA and SQIVND (reference sequence). V trimming: 10 bases; J trimming: 8 bases; junction bases outside the gene matches: 10. The CDR3 region is CATGSRGPEAFF. As DNA, the CDR3 is TGTGCCACCGGATCAAGGGGGCCGGAAGCTTTCTTT.

The chain couples TRBV6-5 to TRBJ2-7, with 8 bases aligning to TRBD2. The CDR3 runs 15 residues. V was clipped by 6 bases and J by 3 bases; unmatched bases: 10. Germline values: CDR1 MNHEY, CDR2 SVGAGI. Written as DNA, the CDR3 is TGTGCCAGCAGGGCCGAGGCGGGAGGTTTCTACGAGCAGTACTTC. Translation gives CASRAEAGGFYEQYF.

The CDR3 DNA reads TGTGCCAGTGGCAGAAACTACGAGCAGTACTTC. Its translation: CASGRNYEQYF. The gene calls are TRBV28 and TRBJ2-7; no reliable D call. CDR1 and CDR2 from the germline V gene are MDHEN and SYDVKM. V lost 9 bases and J lost 3, with 9 bases in between. This CDR3 has 11 residues.

DNA of the CDR3: TGTGCCAGCTCACCTCAGGGGAGCGGAGACACCATATATTTT. Protein product: CASSPQGSGDTIYF. The chain couples TRBV18 to TRBJ1-3; the D gene is possibly TRBD1 (6 bases). CDR1 and CDR2 (germline): KGHSH, LQKENI. The V and J ends lost 3 bases and 8 bases respectively, with 14 bases between them. The CDR3 is 14 residues long.

Only a few counts were recorded for this clone. This chain uses TRBV10-2 with TRBJ2-7; D possibly corresponds to TRBD2 (6 bases). The length of the CDR3 is 12 residues. Germline loops: CDR1 WSHSY, CDR2 SAAADI. Trimming shortened V by 7 bases and J by 9 bases, and 16 bases separated the two germline ends. The DNA of the CDR3 is TGCGCCAGCACCCCTTCGGGGGTGGTGCAGTACTTC. Its translation is CASTPSGVVQYF.

The chain links TRBV28 to TRBJ2-7, with 7 bases matching TRBD1. The CDR3 is made up of 13 amino acids. CDR1 and CDR2 (germline): MDHEN, SYDVKM. The V and J ends lost 6 bases and 5 bases, in that order; junction bases with no gene match: 7. The CDR3 is CASRRQGTDEQYF. For the CDR3, the DNA is TGTGCCAGCAGAAGACAGGGTACCGACGAGCAGTACTTC.

The V and J genes are TRBV28 and TRBJ2-2; a possible D gene is TRBD1 (6 bases). In germline, CDR1 is MDHEN, CDR2 SYDVKM. CDR3 length: 15 amino acids. V shed 5 bases and J shed 0 bases, with 10 bases lying between them. Here the CDR3 DNA reads TGTGCCAGCAGTCCACAGGGTACGAACACCGGGGAGCTGTTTTTT. Protein: CASSPQGTNTGELFF.

This chain joins TRBV28 and TRBJ1-6; D may be TRBD1 (5 bases). V lost 8 bases and J 13 bases, leaving 15 bases between the germline ends. CDR1 is MDHEN, CDR2 SYDVKM, per germline. This CDR3 has 12 residues. CDR3 in DNA: TGTGCCAGCCGGGATTGGGGGGATCCCCTCCACTTT. Protein: CASRDWGDPLHF.

The chain combines TRBV3-1 (or the pseudogene TRBV3-2) with TRBJ2-1; perhaps TRBD2 as D (6 bases). Germline CDR1 LGHDT, CDR2 YNNKEL (reference sequence). V was pared by 6 bases and J by 4 bases, with 16 bases between. This CDR3 has 15 residues. CDR3 sequence: CASRKPGALYNEQFF. The CDR3 DNA sequence: TGTGCCAGCAGGAAACCGGGAGCACTGTACAATGAGCAGTTCTTC.

The chain couples TRBV18 to TRBJ2-3; TRBD1 matches at 8 bases. Germline-derived CDR1 and CDR2 are KGHSH and LQKENI. The CDR3 loop spans 15 amino acids. Trimming removed 2 bases from V and 2 bases from J; junction bases left unmatched: 3. Here the CDR3 reads CASSPRTGSTDTQYF. CDR3 sequence (DNA): TGTGCCAGCTCACCAAGGACAGGGTCCACAGATACGCAGTATTTT.

V and J are TRBV9 and TRBJ2-2; no definite D call. The ends were cut back, 0 bases at V and 2 bases at J, with 8 bases in the middle. This CDR3 is built from 15 residues. Germline CDR1 SGDLS, CDR2 YYNGEE. CDR3 sequence (DNA): TGTGCCAGCAGCGTAGGCACAATAAACACCGGGGAGCTGTTTTTT. Its protein is CASSVGTINTGELFF.

The V call is TRBV19, the J call TRBJ1-2; 11 bases map to TRBD1. CDR3 length equals 14 residues. Trimming took 3 bases from V and 7 from J; bases not matched to a gene: 4. Germline V gives CDR1 LNHDA, CDR2 SQIVND (reference sequence). The CDR3 loop is CASSISGTGGGYTF. The CDR3 nucleotides read TGTGCCAGTAGTATCTCCGGGACAGGGGGTGGCTACACCTTC.

The V call is TRBV7-2, the J call TRBJ1-2, with a possible D match to TRBD1 (5 bases). V lost 2 bases and J lost 3, with 7 bases in between. The CDR3 contains 13 residues. Per germline, CDR1 SGHTA and CDR2 FQGNSA. CDR3 bases: TGTGCCAGCAGCTTACAGGGCGACTATGGCTACACCTTC. Protein sequence: CASSLQGDYGYTF.

The chain couples TRBV28 to TRBJ2-2, with 11 bases fitting TRBD2. The germline CDR1 and CDR2 sequences are MDHEN and SYDVKM. This CDR3 has 17 residues. Germline trimming cut 5 bases from V and 2 bases from J; bases unmatched to any gene: 7. CDR3 in amino acids: CASSPPGLAGNTGELFF. The CDR3 DNA is TGTGCCAGCAGTCCCCCAGGACTAGCGGGTAACACCGGGGAGCTGTTTTTT.

This clone is a singleton in its sample. J is TRBJ2-5 and V is TRBV28; D might be TRBD2 (7 bases). There are 15 residues in the CDR3. Trimming cost V 5 bases and J 2 bases, with 15 bases left between them. The V gene's germline CDR1 is MDHEN and CDR2 SYDVKM. The CDR3 bases are TGTGCCAGCAGTGGGGGGGGCTTGGGTCAAGAGACCCAGTACTTC. This encodes CASSGGGLGQETQYF.

The DNA for the CDR3 is TGTGCCTGGACAGGGGGTGGCGAAAAACTGTTTTTT. It yields the protein CAWTGGGEKLFF. The V gene is TRBV30, the J gene TRBJ1-4; the match to TRBD1 covers 7 bases. Unmatched junction bases numbered 4, after V lost 4 bases and J lost 8 bases. The CDR3 loop spans 12 amino acids. Germline lookup yields CDR1 GTSNPN and CDR2 SVGIG (reference sequence).

The V call is TRBV6-2 or TRBV6-3, the J call TRBJ1-5, with a possible D match to TRBD1 (6 bases). The V gene's germline CDR1 is MNHEY and CDR2 SVGEGT. The length of the CDR3 is 13 residues. V was shortened by 4 bases and J by 4 bases, with 8 bases between the two germline ends. CDR3 DNA: TGTGCCAGCAGTTGGACAGTTAATCAGCCCCAGCATTTT. Its protein is CASSWTVNQPQHF.

This clone appeared once. The gene calls are TRBV19 and TRBJ1-6; 7 bases agree with TRBD1. The CDR3 extends over 13 amino acids. The germline CDR1 and CDR2 sequences are LNHDA and SQIVND (reference sequence). The V gene end was trimmed by 9 bases and the J gene end by 4 bases; junction bases not matched to a gene: 3. CDR3 sequence (DNA): TGTGCCAGCCGGGACAGATATAATTCACCCCTCCACTTT. It specifies CASRDRYNSPLHF.